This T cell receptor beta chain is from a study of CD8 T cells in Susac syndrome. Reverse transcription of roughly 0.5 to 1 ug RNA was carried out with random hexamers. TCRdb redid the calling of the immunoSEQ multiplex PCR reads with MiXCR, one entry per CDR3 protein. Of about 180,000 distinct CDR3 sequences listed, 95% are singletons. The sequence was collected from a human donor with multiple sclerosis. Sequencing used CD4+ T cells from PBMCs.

CDR3 DNA sequence: TGTGCCAGCAGCTTATCAGGGGGCCTCGGTGGGGCCAACGTCCTGACTTTC. It specifies CASSLSGGLGGANVLTF. The gene calls are TRBV11-1 and TRBJ2-6; 8 nucleotides line up with TRBD1. CDR1 is SGHAT and CDR2 is FQDESV in the germline V gene (reference sequence). V lost 2 bases and J lost 3; bases outside the gene matches: 6. The CDR3 covers 17 residues.